Sequencing of this T cell receptor beta chain was carried out in a study of blood T cell repertoires in COVID-19. The data were produced by immunoSEQ multiplex PCR, yet TCRdb's version contains in-frame clones alone and is incomplete. The sample contains a few hundred thousand clones, nearly 90% of which appear only once. CDR1 is SEHNR and CDR2 is FQNEAQ in the germline V gene (reference sequence). V dropped 1 base and J dropped 0 bases, with 10 bases sitting between them. This CDR3 is 16 amino acids long. This TCR was recovered from a man aged 18 to 29 with active or convalescent COVID-19. Sequencing input: peripheral blood. This chain connects TRBV7-9 to TRBJ1-3; D not certain. The chain's CDR3 is CASSLGLLNSGNTIYF. The CDR3 region has the DNA TGTGCCAGCAGCTTAGGGCTACTAAACTCTGGAAACACCATATATTTT.